The T cell receptor (beta chain) under discussion was sequenced for a study of beta chain features in type 1 diabetes. Study observations and caveats: Fewer insertions but more deletions were seen at VDJ junctions in type 1 diabetes patients. A moderate, significant TCRB CDR3 shortening appeared in type 1 diabetes across four CD4+ subsets.

Via the markers CD45RO/CCR7/CD25/CD127/CD95/CD27, stem cell-like memory, regulatory, central memory and naive CD4+ cells were sorted. What was sequenced were expressed TCRB transcripts, since all of the isolated RNA had been reverse transcribed. TCRdb's copy holds only in-frame clones and misses some; the assay was immunoSEQ multiplex PCR. The table shows more than 250,000 clones, with around 21% occurring only once. Only a few counts were recorded for this clone. Its antigen remains unknown. This CDR3 comprises 18 residues. Germline CDR1 is LNHNV and CDR2 is YYDKDF (reference sequence). Germline trimming cut 3 bases from V and 1 base from J; bases unmatched to any gene: 10.

This receptor was taken from a woman between 40 and 55 years old with type 1 diabetes. Sequencing was done on a sample of naive CD4+ T cells from blood. The chain is built from TRBV15 and TRBJ2-1; TRBD2 agrees at 9 bases. The CDR3 loop is CATSRRAGGWGSYNEQFF. The CDR3 DNA reads TGTGCCACCAGCAGGAGAGCGGGGGGCTGGGGGTCCTACAATGAGCAGTTCTTC.